These T cell receptor beta chains were read from a single sample in a study of tumor-infiltrating lymphocytes in primary liver carcinoma. TCRdb processed the multiplex PCR reads anew with MiXCR; each CDR3 protein has one entry. The sample includes approximately 110,000 distinct CDR3 sequences, 55% to 75% of them seen just once. Sequenced sample: liver tumor tissue from sampling region 3. These receptors came from a woman aged 60-75 years with primary liver carcinoma and hepatitis B virus infection. Each CDR3 is given without its conserved first and last residue.

TRBV6-5	TRBJ2-3	ASSYPRGNSDTQY
TRBV6-1	TRBJ2-1	ASSGVGAGGPVNEQS
TRBV28	TRBJ2-1	ASTAGIELYNEKF
TRBV11-2	TRBJ2-2	ASSLPQGPTEELF
TRBV12-3/TRBV12-4	TRBJ2-3	ASSFFLAGGQEGDTQY
TRBV29-1	TRBJ2-2	SVESTTGATRELF
TRBV7-9	TRBJ1-6	ASRGSGTGESPLH
TRBV6-5	TRBJ1-5	ASSGGGNSNQPKH
TRBV11-2	TRBJ2-1	ASSLDGSFYNEKS
TRBV28	TRBJ2-7	ASSFAKGYEQY
TRBV11-2	TRBJ2-7	AGSLVDGQY
TRBV11-2	TRBJ2-3	ASTLNLRDTQY
TRBV18	TRBJ2-2	ASSPPKNTGELF
TRBV5-1	TRBJ2-1	ASSSPLGRASYNEQL
TRBV28	TRBJ2-5	ASSTGLNEGTQY
TRBV5-1	TRBJ2-1	ASSPGSSYNEQF
TRBV29-1	TRBJ2-7	SVSSVGYEQY
TRBV6-5	TRBJ1-4	ANIGTAEKLF
TRBV11-2	TRBJ2-3	ANSLMRAGTDTQY
TRBV28	TRBJ2-7	ASSQSGSLSYEQY
TRBV11-3	TRBJ2-2	ASSSGTGTTGELY
TRBV11-2	TRBJ2-3	ASSLVGGIGTDTQY
TRBV11-3	TRBJ2-1	ASSTTSGGQYNEQF
TRBV6-2/TRBV6-3	TRBJ1-1	ASRSLVSLGLNTEAF
TRBV7-9	TRBJ2-1	ASSLGRQLSSYNEQF
TRBV5-4	TRBJ1-1	ASSLAQGLGMNTEAF
TRBV7-9	TRBJ1-1	PSSLQGGHTEAF
TRBV11-1	TRBJ2-1	ASNRSGRTNEQF
TRBV11-2	TRBJ1-1	ASSLSVDGEAP
TRBV7-9	TRBJ2-3	ASSSPAGMSTDTQY
TRBV12-3/TRBV12-4	TRBJ2-7	VSKAAGGYKQY
TRBV29-1	TRBJ2-5	SVGPDKQETQY
TRBV28	TRBJ2-5	ASSLAGTQY
TRBV28	TRBJ2-2	ASSTGGGCTGELF
TRBV18	TRBJ2-1	ASSPPGAGGVNEQF
TRBV5-5	TRBJ2-7	ASTLTGSALSYEQH
TRBV11-2	TRBJ2-7	ASSLIGAGVEQY